Each of the 25 T cell receptor beta chains below was sequenced from the same sample in a study of blood T cell repertoires in COVID-19. Here immunoSEQ multiplex PCR was the method, and the copy in TCRdb shows in-frame clones only, minus some. This table holds about 140,000 clones, about 82% found once. Sequences were obtained from peripheral blood. The source is a woman aged 55-69 years with acute or convalescent COVID-19.

The V call is TRBV5-1, the J call TRBJ2-6; TRBD1 is a possible D gene (6 bases). Trimming cost V 6 bases and J 0 bases, with 10 bases left between them. The CDR3 consists of 15 residues. Per germline, CDR1 SGHRS and CDR2 YFSETQ. CDR3 coding DNA: TGCGCCAGCAACCCCAGGGGCTCTGGGGCCAACGTCCTGACTTTC. Translation: CASNPRGSGANVLTF.

This clone has a single count. This sequence joins TRBV6-1 and TRBJ1-2; 7 nucleotides line up with TRBD1. This CDR3 has 14 residues. V lost 3 bases and J lost 3; bases outside the gene matches: 4. CDR1 MNHNS and CDR2 SASEGT come from the germline V gene. The CDR3 here is CASSEAGGDYGYTF. CDR3 nucleotides: TGTGCCAGCAGTGAGGCAGGGGGAGACTATGGCTACACCTTC.

The chain links TRBV5-5 to TRBJ2-3; no definite D call. Trimming pared 3 bases from V and 5 bases from J, leaving 13 bases between. CDR3 size: 14 residues. In germline, CDR1 is SGHKS, CDR2 YYEKEE (reference sequence). The chain's CDR3 is CASSSVTEQDTQYF. The CDR3 nucleotides read TGTGCCAGCAGCTCGGTAACAGAGCAAGATACGCAGTATTTT.

The J gene is TRBJ1-2, the V gene TRBV9; tentative D call: TRBD1 (6 bases). Trimming left V 3 bases short and J 8 bases short, with 17 bases between. Germline assignment: CDR1 SGDLS and CDR2 YYNGEE. The CDR3 spans 14 residues. The CDR3 nucleotides read TGTGCCAGCAGCGGCCAAACAGGGCGTGGAGGCTACACCTTC. Translated, it gives CASSGQTGRGGYTF.

The rearrangement joins TRBV28 to TRBJ1-1; no reliable D call. Germline V gives CDR1 MDHEN, CDR2 SYDVKM. CDR3 size: 13 residues. V was pared by 3 bases and J by 1 base, with 6 bases between. CDR3 sequence: CASSFGENTEAFF. CDR3 nucleotide sequence: TGTGCCAGCAGTTTTGGAGAGAACACTGAAGCTTTCTTT.

The genes are TRBV5-1 and TRBJ2-1; the D is unclear. The V gene's germline CDR1 is SGHRS and CDR2 YFSETQ. There are 14 residues in the CDR3. V was shortened by 0 bases and J by 4 bases, with 8 bases between the two germline ends. In DNA, the CDR3 is TGCGCCAGCAGCTTGGCCAGTACGTACAATGAGCAGTTCTTC. Its protein is CASSLASTYNEQFF. The full variable domain, completed using reference TRBV5-1 and TRBJ2-1, is KAGVTQTPRYLIKTRGQQVTLSCSPISGHRSVSWYQQTPGQGLQFLFEYFSETQRNKGNFPGRFSGRQFSNSRSEMNVSTLELGDSALYLCASSLASTYNEQFFGPGTRLTVL.

This clone has just a few counts. The chain employs TRBV7-2 and TRBJ2-2, with D possibly being TRBD2 (6 bases). From germline, CDR1 is SGHTA and CDR2 FQGNSA. This CDR3 is 15 amino acids long. Deletions cut 1 base from V and 4 bases from J, with 10 bases between. CDR3 amino acids: CASSLGLVVTGELFF. CDR3 sequence (DNA): TGTGCCAGCAGCTTAGGACTAGTCGTCACCGGGGAGCTGTTTTTT.

V and J are TRBV27 and TRBJ1-1; 11 bases are a match to TRBD1. This CDR3 is 13 amino acids long. In germline, CDR1 is MNHEY, CDR2 SMNVEV (reference sequence). V gave up 5 bases and J gave up 7 bases; unmatched junction bases: 3. The CDR3 is CASSGGTGGEAFF. CDR3 DNA sequence: TGTGCCAGCAGTGGGGGGACAGGGGGTGAAGCTTTCTTT.

The genes are TRBV3-1 (or the pseudogene TRBV3-2) and TRBJ2-1, with 11 positions matching TRBD2. With V trimmed by 7 bases and J by 6 bases, 11 bases remained unmatched. Germline V gives CDR1 LGHDT, CDR2 YNNKEL (reference sequence). The length of the CDR3 is 16 residues. The chain's CDR3 is CASTSGGLAASNEQFF. Written as DNA, the CDR3 is TGTGCCAGCACCTCGGGGGGACTAGCGGCGAGCAATGAGCAGTTCTTC.

The rearrangement uses TRBV9 and TRBJ2-2; 12 nucleotides agree with TRBD2. CDR1 is SGDLS and CDR2 is YYNGEE in the germline V gene. J gave up 6 bases and V 4 bases, and 13 bases lay outside the gene matches. The length of the CDR3 is 18 residues. In nucleotides, the CDR3 is TGTGCCAGCAGCCCACACGGGGCTAGCGGGGGGGCAGCCGGGGAGCTGTTTTTT. This sequence encodes CASSPHGASGGAAGELFF.

The genes are TRBV16 and TRBJ1-5, with 11 bases that match TRBD1. With V trimmed by 0 bases and J by 6 bases, 1 base remained unmatched. The CDR3 contains 15 residues. The germline CDR1 and CDR2 sequences are KGHSY and FQNENV. The CDR3 nucleotides are TGTGCCAGCAGCCAATCGGGACAGGGGGGTCAGCCCCAGCATTTT. Its translation is CASSQSGQGGQPQHF.

This clone was observed a single time. The chain is built from TRBV7-9 and TRBJ1-6; no clear D. Germline CDR1 is SEHNR and CDR2 is FQNEAQ (reference sequence). The CDR3 is made up of 15 amino acids. Trimming shortened V by 2 bases and J by 5 bases, and 10 bases separated the two germline ends. As DNA, the CDR3 is TGTGCCAGCAGCTTATCGGCGGGTAATAATTCACCCCTCCACTTT. It translates to CASSLSAGNNSPLHF. Combining the CDR3 with reference TRBV7-9 and TRBJ1-6 gives the whole variable domain DTGVSQNPRHKITKRGQNVTFRCDPISEHNRLYWYRQTLGQGPEFLTYFQNEAQLEKSRLLSDRFSAERPKGSFSTLEIQRTEQGDSAMYLCASSLSAGNNSPLHFGNGTRLTVT.

This chain connects TRBV7-2 to TRBJ2-3, with a weak D call TRBD1 (6 bases). From germline, CDR1 is SGHTA and CDR2 FQGNSA. The CDR3 consists of 16 residues. Trimming took 0 bases from V and 1 from J, leaving 11 bases between them. The CDR3 DNA follows: TGTGCCAGCAGCTTAGCGGGGGCCGGGGGCACAGATACGCAGTATTTT. Its translation: CASSLAGAGGTDTQYF.

The chain links TRBV20-1 to TRBJ1-1; a possible D gene is TRBD1 (6 bases). Germline V gives CDR1 DFQATT, CDR2 SNEGSKA (reference sequence). The V end lost 3 bases, the J end lost 6 bases, and 8 bases lay between the germline ends. The CDR3 spans 11 residues. CDR3 residues: CSARRTAEAFF. CDR3 in DNA: TGCAGTGCTAGGAGGACAGCTGAAGCTTTCTTT.

The chain combines TRBV28 with TRBJ1-3, with D possibly being TRBD1 (5 bases). Germline V gene sequence: CDR1 MDHEN, CDR2 SYDVKM. This CDR3 region has 16 residues. V shed 1 base and J shed 4 bases, with 14 bases lying between them. CDR3: CASSLSAGLGGNTIYF. The CDR3 DNA is TGTGCCAGCAGTTTATCGGCGGGGCTTGGGGGAAACACCATATATTTT.

The chain uses TRBV6-1 and TRBJ1-4, with TRBD1 matching over 9 bases. This CDR3 comprises 16 residues. Germline V lookup: CDR1 MNHNS, CDR2 SASEGT. The J segment lost 7 bases and the V segment lost 2 bases, leaving 8 bases of the junction unmatched. DNA for the CDR3: TGTGCCAGCAGTGAAAGGGCCGGGACAGGGAGTGAAAAACTGTTTTTT. This gives the protein CASSERAGTGSEKLFF.

This sequence joins TRBV7-2 and TRBJ2-5, with 12 bases that match TRBD2. Unmatched junction bases numbered 3, after V lost 4 bases and J lost 0 bases. This CDR3 contains 16 residues. The germline CDR1 and CDR2 sequences are SGHTA and FQGNSA. CDR3 sequence reads: CASSSTSGGNQETQYF. The CDR3 DNA reads TGTGCCAGCAGCTCGACTAGCGGGGGAAACCAAGAGACCCAGTACTTC.

This rearrangement joins TRBV2 to TRBJ2-5; TRBD2 agrees at 14 bases. V shed 9 bases and J 0 bases; nucleotides not matched to a gene: 3. From germline, CDR1 is SNHLY and CDR2 FYNNEI. This CDR3 is built from 15 residues. CDR3: CARGTSGGNQETQYF. Written as DNA, the CDR3 is TGTGCCAGGGGGACTAGCGGGGGAAACCAAGAGACCCAGTACTTC.

V is TRBV28 and J is TRBJ2-1; 11 bases align to TRBD2. The V and J ends lost 5 bases and 4 bases, in that order; junction bases with no gene match: 7. CDR1 MDHEN and CDR2 SYDVKM come from the germline V gene. This CDR3 is built from 16 residues. The CDR3 here is CASSPRLAGSYNEQFF. The CDR3 DNA reads TGTGCCAGCAGTCCACGACTAGCGGGGAGTTACAATGAGCAGTTCTTC.

J is TRBJ2-7 and V is TRBV10-3; no clear D. In germline, CDR1 is ENHRY, CDR2 SYGVKD. The V and J ends lost 5 bases and 1 base respectively, with 6 bases between them. The CDR3 totals 12 residues. CDR3 sequence: CAISQESYEQYF. As DNA, the CDR3 is TGTGCCATCAGTCAAGAGTCCTACGAGCAGTACTTC.

The rearrangement uses TRBV6-2 or TRBV6-3 and TRBJ2-5; perhaps TRBD2 as D (7 bases). The CDR3 length is 15 residues. V was trimmed by 8 bases and J by 5 bases, leaving 21 bases between them. Germline V gene sequence: CDR1 MNHEY, CDR2 SVGEGT. Here the CDR3 reads CASCLMGGPYETQYF. DNA of the CDR3: TGTGCCAGCTGCCTTATGGGGGGGCCCTATGAGACCCAGTACTTC.

CDR3 DNA sequence: TGTGCCAGCAGTCCGACCCCGGGCAGGGGGGATGAAAAACTGTTTTTT. Its translation is CASSPTPGRGDEKLFF. The rearrangement joins TRBV27 to TRBJ1-4; 7 bases are a match to TRBD1. V shed 5 bases, J shed 6 bases, and the junction held 12 bases outside the gene matches. In germline, CDR1 is MNHEY, CDR2 SMNVEV (reference sequence). The CDR3 sequence is 16 residues long.

The V and J genes are TRBV10-3 and TRBJ2-2; TRBD2 matches at 7 bases. Per germline, CDR1 ENHRY and CDR2 SYGVKD. V shed 5 bases, J shed 4 bases, and the junction held 10 bases outside the gene matches. This CDR3 region has 16 residues. The DNA for the CDR3 is TGTGCCATCAGTAATAATATCGGGGGGAGCACCGGGGAGCTGTTTTTT. Encoded protein: CAISNNIGGSTGELFF.

The V call is TRBV4-3, the J call TRBJ1-1, with 8 bases lining up with TRBD1. This CDR3 comprises 14 residues. CDR1 is LGHNA, CDR2 YSLEER, per germline. J gave up 8 bases and V 0 bases, and 5 bases lay outside the gene matches. CDR3 sequence reads: CASSQEGQAGEAFF. CDR3 bases: TGCGCCAGCAGCCAAGAGGGACAGGCGGGGGAAGCTTTCTTT.

This chain connects TRBV7-2 to TRBJ1-1; D is uncertain. CDR3 size: 13 residues. CDR1 is SGHTA and CDR2 is FQGNSA in the germline V gene. The V end lost 7 bases, the J end lost 0 bases, and 9 bases lay between the germline ends. In nucleotides, the CDR3 is TGTGCCAGCACTCGCTCTATGAACACTGAAGCTTTCTTT. It encodes CASTRSMNTEAFF.